Below, one T cell receptor beta chain is given with its context. Antigen specificity is unknown. A much larger clone differs from this one at a single base, so this may be a read error. TCRdb reprocessed the reads with MiXCR, giving one entry per CDR3 protein. The table lists hundreds of thousands of distinct CDR3 sequences, about 24% of them singletons, with 6.5% to 10% in the top ten. The sample originates from a study of T cell repertoires in cytomegalovirus infection. Looking at the study overall: Public TCR beta signatures were indicative of both CMV infection and a matching HLA type. Study observations and caveats: Cumulative frequency of public TCR beta families picked out carriers of CMV plus the relevant HLA. It was HLA-C-restricted CMV-specific TCR beta clonotypes that dominated the response ex vivo.

The sample taken for sequencing was CD8+ T cells from PBMCs. The origin of this receptor is a human donor in good health (CMV status not recorded). Some clones in this sample may be carry-over from other donors' samples.

CDR3 nucleotides: TGTGCCAGCAGCTTAGCCCGGGGGGGCCCCGAGACCCTGTACTTC. It codes for CASSLARGGPETLYF. The V gene is TRBV7-2, the J gene TRBJ2-5; 8 nucleotides line up with TRBD2. Germline V CDR1 and CDR2: SGHTA, FQGNSA. The CDR3 contains 15 residues.